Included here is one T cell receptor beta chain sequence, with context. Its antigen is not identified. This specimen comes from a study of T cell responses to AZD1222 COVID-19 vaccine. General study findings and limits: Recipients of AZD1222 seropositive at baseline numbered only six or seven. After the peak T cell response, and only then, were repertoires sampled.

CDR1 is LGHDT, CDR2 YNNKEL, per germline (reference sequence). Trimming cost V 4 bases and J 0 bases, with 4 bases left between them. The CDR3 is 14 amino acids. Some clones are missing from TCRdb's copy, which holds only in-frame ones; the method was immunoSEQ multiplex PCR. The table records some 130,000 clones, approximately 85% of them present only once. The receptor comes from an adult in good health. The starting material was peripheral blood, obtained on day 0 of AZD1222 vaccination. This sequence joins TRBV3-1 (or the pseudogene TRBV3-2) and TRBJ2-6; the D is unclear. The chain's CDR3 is CASSLASGANVLTF. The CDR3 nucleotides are TGTGCCAGCAGCCTTGCCTCTGGGGCCAACGTCCTGACTTTC.